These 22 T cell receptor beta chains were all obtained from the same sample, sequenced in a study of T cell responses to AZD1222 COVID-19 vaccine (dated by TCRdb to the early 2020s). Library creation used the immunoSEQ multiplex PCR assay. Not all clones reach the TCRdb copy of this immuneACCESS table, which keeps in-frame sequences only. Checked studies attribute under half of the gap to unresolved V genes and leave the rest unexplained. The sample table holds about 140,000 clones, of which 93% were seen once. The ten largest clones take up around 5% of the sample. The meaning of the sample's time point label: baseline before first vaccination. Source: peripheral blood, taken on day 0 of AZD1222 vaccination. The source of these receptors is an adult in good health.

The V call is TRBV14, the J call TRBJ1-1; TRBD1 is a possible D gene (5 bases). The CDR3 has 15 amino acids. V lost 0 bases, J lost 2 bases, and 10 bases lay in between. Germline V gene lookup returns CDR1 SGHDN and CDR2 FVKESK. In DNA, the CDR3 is TGTGCCAGCAGCCAAGAGGCCCAGGGCAACACTGAAGCTTTCTTT. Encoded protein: CASSQEAQGNTEAFF.

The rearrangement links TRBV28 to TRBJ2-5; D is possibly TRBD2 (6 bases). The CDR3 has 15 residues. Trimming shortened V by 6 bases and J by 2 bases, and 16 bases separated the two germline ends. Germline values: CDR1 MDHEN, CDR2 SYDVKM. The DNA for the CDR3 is TGTGCCAGCAGCCAACCTTCGGGGGTACAAGAGACCCAGTACTTC. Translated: CASSQPSGVQETQYF.

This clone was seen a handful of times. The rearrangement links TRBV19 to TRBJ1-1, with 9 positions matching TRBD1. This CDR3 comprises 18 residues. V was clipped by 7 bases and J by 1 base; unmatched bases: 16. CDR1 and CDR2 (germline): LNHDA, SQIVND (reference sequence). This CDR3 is CASTRSSGTGIPNTEAFF. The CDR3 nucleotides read TGTGCCAGTACCCGCAGTTCCGGGACAGGGATACCGAACACTGAAGCTTTCTTT. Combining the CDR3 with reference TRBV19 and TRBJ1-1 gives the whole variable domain DGGITQSPKYLFRKEGQNVTLSCEQNLNHDAMYWYRQDPGQGLRLIYYSQIVNDFQKGDIAEGYSVSREKKESFPLTVTSAQKNPTAFYLCASTRSSGTGIPNTEAFFGQGTRLTVV.

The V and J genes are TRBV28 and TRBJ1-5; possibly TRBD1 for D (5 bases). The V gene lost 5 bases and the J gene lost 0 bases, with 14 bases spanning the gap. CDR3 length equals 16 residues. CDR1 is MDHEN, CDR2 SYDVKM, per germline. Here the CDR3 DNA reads TGTGCCAGCAGTCCATTCCGACAGAATAGCAATCAGCCCCAGCATTTT. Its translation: CASSPFRQNSNQPQHF. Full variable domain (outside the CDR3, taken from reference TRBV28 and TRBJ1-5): DVKVTQSSRYLVKRTGEKVFLECVQDMDHENMFWYRQDPGLGLRLIYFSYDVKMKEKGDIPEGYSVSREKKERFSLILESASTNQTSMYLCASSPFRQNSNQPQHFGDGTRLSIL.

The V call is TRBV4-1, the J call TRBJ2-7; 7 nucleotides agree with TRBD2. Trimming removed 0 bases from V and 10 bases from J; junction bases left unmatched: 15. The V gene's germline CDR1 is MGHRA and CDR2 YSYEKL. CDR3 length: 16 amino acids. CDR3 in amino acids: CASSQDWPSGTLGQYF. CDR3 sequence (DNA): TGCGCCAGCAGCCAAGACTGGCCTAGCGGAACCCTTGGCCAGTACTTC.

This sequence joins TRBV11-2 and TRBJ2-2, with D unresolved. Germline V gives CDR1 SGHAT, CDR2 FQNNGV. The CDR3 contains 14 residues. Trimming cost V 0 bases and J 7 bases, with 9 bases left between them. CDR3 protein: CASSLDLEDGELFF. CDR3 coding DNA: TGTGCCAGCAGCTTAGATCTAGAGGACGGGGAGCTGTTTTTT.

This CDR3 is CASSPERDSYNEQFF. CDR3 coding DNA: TGTGCCAGCTCCCCGGAGAGGGACTCCTACAATGAGCAGTTCTTC. The chain combines TRBV18 with TRBJ2-1; tentative D call: TRBD2 (5 bases). The V and J ends lost 6 bases and 0 bases respectively, with 12 bases between them. The CDR3 has 15 amino acids. Germline CDR1 reads KGHSH; CDR2 reads LQKENI.

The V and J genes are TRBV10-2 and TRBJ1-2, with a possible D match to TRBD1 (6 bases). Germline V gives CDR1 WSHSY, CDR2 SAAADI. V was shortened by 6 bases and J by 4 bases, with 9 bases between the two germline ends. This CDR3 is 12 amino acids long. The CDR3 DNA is TGCGCCAGCAGCACAGGGATCTATGGCTACACCTTC. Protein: CASSTGIYGYTF.

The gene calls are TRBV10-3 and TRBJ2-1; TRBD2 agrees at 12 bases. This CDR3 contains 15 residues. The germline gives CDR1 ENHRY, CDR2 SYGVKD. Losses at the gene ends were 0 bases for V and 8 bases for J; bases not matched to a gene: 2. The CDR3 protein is CAISESLAGGDEQFF. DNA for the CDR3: TGTGCCATCAGTGAGTCACTAGCGGGAGGCGATGAGCAGTTCTTC.

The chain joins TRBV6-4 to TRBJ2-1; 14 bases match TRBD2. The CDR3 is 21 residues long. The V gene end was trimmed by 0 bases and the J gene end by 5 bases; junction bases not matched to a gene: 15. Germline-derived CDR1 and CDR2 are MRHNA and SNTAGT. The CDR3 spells CASSDSSGTSGSPTWNNEQFF. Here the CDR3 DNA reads TGTGCCAGCAGTGACTCCTCCGGGACTAGCGGGAGCCCAACTTGGAACAATGAGCAGTTCTTC.

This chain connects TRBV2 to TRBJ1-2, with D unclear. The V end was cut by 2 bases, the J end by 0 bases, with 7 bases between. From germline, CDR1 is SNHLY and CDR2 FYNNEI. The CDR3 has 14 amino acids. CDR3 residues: CASSEWRSNYGYTF. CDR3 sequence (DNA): TGTGCCAGCAGTGAATGGAGATCTAACTATGGCTACACCTTC.

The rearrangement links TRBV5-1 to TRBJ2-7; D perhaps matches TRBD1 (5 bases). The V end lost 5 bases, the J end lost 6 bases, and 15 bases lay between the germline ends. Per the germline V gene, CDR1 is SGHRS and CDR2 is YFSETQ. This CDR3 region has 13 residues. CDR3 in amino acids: CASRGQGFSEQYF. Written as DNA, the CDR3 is TGCGCCAGCAGGGGTCAGGGTTTCTCCGAGCAGTACTTC.

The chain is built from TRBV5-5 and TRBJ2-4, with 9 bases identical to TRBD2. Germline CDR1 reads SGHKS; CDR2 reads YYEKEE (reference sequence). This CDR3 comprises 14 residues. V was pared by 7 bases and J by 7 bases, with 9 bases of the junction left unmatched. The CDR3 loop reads CASHTSGLGNIQYF. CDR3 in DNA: TGTGCCAGCCACACTAGCGGGTTGGGGAACATTCAGTACTTC.

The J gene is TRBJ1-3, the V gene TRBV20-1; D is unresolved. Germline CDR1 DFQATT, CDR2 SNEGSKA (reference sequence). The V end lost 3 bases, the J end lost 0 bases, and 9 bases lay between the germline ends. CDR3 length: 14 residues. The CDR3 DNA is TGCAGTGCTAGTAACCGGGGCTCTGGAAACACCATATATTTT. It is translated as CSASNRGSGNTIYF.

CDR3 in amino acids: CARRGDDSPLHF. The CDR3 bases are TGTGCCAGGAGGGGGGATGATTCACCCCTCCACTTT. The rearrangement links TRBV21-1 to TRBJ1-6. TRBV21-1 is assigned pseudogene status. This CDR3 has 12 amino acids.

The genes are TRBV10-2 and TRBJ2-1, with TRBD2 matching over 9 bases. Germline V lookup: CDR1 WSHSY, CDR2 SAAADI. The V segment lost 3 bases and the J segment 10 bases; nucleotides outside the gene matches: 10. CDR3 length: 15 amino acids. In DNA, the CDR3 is TGCGCCAGCAGTGACTGGGGACTAGCCCTGGCCGAGCAGTTCTTC. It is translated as CASSDWGLALAEQFF.

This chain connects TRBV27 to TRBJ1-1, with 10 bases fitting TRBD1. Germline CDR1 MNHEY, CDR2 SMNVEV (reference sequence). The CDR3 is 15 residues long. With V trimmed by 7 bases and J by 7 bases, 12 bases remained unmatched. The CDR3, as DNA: TGTGCCAGCACTCCCGGGACAGGGGTTTTCGGTGAAGCTTTCTTT. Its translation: CASTPGTGVFGEAFF.

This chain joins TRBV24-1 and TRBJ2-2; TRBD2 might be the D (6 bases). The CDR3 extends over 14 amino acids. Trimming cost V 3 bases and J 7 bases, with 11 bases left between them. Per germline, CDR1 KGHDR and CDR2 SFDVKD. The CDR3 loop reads CATSDHPGDGELFF. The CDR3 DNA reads TGTGCCACCAGTGATCACCCGGGGGACGGGGAGCTGTTTTTT.

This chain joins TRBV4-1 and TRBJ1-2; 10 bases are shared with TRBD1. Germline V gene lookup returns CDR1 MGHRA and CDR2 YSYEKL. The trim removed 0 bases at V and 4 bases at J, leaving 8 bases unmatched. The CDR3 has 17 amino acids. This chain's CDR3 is CASSQDNRGQGFYGYTF. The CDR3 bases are TGCGCCAGCAGCCAAGATAATAGGGGACAGGGGTTCTATGGCTACACCTTC.

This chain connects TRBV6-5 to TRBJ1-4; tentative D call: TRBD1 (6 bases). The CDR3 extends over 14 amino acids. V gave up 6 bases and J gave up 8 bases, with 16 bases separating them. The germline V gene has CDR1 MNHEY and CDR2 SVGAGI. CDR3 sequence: CASSVGGGWEKLFF. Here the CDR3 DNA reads TGTGCCAGCAGCGTTGGGGGGGGCTGGGAAAAACTGTTTTTT.

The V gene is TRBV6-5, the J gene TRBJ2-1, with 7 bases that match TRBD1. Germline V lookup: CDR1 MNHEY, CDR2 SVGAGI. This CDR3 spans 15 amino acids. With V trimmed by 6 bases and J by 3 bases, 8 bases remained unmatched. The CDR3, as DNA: TGTGCCAGCAGACTCGACAGGGACAGCTACAATGAGCAGTTCTTC. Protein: CASRLDRDSYNEQFF.

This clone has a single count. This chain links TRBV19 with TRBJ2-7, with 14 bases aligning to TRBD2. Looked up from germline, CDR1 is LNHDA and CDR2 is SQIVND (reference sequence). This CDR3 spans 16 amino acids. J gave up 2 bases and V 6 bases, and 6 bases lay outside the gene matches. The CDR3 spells CASSLGLAGGAYEQYF. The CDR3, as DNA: TGTGCCAGTAGCCTCGGACTAGCGGGAGGCGCCTACGAGCAGTACTTC. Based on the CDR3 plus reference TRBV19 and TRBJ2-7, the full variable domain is DGGITQSPKYLFRKEGQNVTLSCEQNLNHDAMYWYRQDPGQGLRLIYYSQIVNDFQKGDIAEGYSVSREKKESFPLTVTSAQKNPTAFYLCASSLGLAGGAYEQYFGPGTRLTVT.